This T cell receptor (beta chain) was observed in a study of neurological immune-mediated disorders. Regarding the study as a whole: In HTLV-1-associated myelopathy, TCR clonal expansion was greatest, and in multiple sclerosis it was least, below healthy controls.

A remark on this clonotype: Its matching antigen is unknown. A much larger clone lies one base from this, so it may be a read error.

Time point here: technical triplicate 2. The sorted libraries involved the use of some 1 million CD4+ or CD8+ T cells. Synthesis of cDNA used 5'RACE (with 10-nucleotide random UMIs). From 15-18 subjects, every sequencing run obtained over 170 million TCR-beta sequences. TCRdb independently ran MiXCR on the 5' RACE reads; one entry per CDR3 protein. Altogether 25,000 to 35,000 distinct CDR3 sequences are present, more than 10% being singletons, with the ten largest covering around 5%. CDR3 length: 14 amino acids. V was cut by 9 bases and J by 2 bases, with 11 bases left in between. The germline gives CDR1 SGHTA, CDR2 FQGTGA.

This chain joins TRBV7-3 and TRBJ2-6, with D uncertain. The origin of this receptor is a female donor with HTLV-1-associated myelopathy (HAM/TSP). The specimen was CD4+ T cells from blood. CDR3: CARRPFPGANVLTF. DNA of the CDR3: TGTGCCAGACGACCGTTCCCTGGGGCCAACGTCCTGACTTTC.